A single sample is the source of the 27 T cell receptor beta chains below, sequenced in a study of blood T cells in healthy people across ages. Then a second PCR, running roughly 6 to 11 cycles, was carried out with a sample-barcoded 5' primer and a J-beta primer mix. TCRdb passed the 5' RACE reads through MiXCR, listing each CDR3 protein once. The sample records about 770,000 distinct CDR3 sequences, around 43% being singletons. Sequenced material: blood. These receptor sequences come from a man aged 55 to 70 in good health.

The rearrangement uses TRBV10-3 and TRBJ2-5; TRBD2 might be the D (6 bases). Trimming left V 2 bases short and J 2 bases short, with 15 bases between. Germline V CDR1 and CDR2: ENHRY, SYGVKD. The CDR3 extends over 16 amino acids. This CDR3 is CAISEGTERTQETQYF. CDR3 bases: TGTGCCATCAGTGAGGGGACTGAGCGGACGCAAGAGACCCAGTACTTC.

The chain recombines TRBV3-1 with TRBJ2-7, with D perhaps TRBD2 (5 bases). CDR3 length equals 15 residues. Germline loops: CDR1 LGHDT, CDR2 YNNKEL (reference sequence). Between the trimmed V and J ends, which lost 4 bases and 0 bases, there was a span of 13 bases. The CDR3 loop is CASSPTRGSSYEQYF. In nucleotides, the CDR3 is TGTGCCAGCAGCCCCACCCGAGGGAGCTCCTACGAGCAGTACTTC.

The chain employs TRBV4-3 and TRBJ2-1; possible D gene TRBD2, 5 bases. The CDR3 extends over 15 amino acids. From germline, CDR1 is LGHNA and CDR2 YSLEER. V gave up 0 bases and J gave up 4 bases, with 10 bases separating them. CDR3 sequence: CASSQERAVYNEQFF. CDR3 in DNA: TGCGCCAGCAGCCAAGAGCGGGCCGTTTACAATGAGCAGTTCTTC.

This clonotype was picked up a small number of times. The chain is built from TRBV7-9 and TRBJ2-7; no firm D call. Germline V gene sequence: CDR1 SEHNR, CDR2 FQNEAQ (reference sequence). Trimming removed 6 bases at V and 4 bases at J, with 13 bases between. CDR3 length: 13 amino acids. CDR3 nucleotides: TGTGCCAGCAGAGTAGGAAACCGGTACGAGCAGTACTTC. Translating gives CASRVGNRYEQYF.

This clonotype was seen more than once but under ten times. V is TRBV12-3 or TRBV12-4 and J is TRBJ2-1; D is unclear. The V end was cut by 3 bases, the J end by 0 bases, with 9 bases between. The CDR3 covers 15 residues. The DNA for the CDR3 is TGTGCCAGCAGTTTCAGACACGGCTCCTACAATGAGCAGTTCTTC. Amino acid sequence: CASSFRHGSYNEQFF.

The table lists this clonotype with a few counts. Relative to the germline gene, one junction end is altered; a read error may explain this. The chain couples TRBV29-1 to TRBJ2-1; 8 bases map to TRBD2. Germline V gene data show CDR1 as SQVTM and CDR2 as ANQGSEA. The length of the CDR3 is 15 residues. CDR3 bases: TGCAGCGCAGGAAGGGCGGGGGGCTTATACAATGGGCAGTTCTTC. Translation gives CSAGRAGGLYNGQFF.

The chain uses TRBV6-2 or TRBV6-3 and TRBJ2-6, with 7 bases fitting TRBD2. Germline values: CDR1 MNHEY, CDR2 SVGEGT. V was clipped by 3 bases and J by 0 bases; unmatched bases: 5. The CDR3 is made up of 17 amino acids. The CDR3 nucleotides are TGTGCCAGCAGTTATATTGGCGGGAGCTCTGGGGCCAACGTCCTGACTTTC. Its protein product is CASSYIGGSSGANVLTF.

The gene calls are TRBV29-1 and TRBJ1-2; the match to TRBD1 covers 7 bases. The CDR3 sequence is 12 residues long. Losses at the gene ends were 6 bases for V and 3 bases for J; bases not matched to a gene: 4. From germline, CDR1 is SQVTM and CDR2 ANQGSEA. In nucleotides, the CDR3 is TGCAGCGTCCAAACAGGGGACTATGGCTACACCTTC. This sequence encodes CSVQTGDYGYTF.

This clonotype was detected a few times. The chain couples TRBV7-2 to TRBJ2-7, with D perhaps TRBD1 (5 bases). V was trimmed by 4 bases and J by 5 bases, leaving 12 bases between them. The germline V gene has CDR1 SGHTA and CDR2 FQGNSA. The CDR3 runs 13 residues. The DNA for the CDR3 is TGTGCCAGCAGCTGGCCAGGGAACCACGAGCAGTACTTC. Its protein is CASSWPGNHEQYF.

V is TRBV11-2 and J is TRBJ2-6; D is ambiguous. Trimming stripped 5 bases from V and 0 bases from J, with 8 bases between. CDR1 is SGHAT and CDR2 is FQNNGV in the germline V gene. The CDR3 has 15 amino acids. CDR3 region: CASSPLSSGANVLTF. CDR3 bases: TGTGCCAGCAGCCCCTTAAGCTCTGGGGCCAACGTCCTGACTTTC.

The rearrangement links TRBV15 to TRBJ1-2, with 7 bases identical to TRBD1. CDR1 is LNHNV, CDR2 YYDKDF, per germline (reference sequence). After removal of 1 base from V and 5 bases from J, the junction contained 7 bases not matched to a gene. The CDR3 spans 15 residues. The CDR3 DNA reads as TGTGCCACCAGCAGAGCTGAGACAGGGCCTTATGGCTACACCTTC. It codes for CATSRAETGPYGYTF.

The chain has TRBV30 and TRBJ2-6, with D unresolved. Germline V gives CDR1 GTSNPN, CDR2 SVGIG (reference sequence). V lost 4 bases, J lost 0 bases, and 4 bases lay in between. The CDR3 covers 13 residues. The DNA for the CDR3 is TGTGCCTGGAAGGTCTCTGGGGCCAACGTCCTGACTTTC. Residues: CAWKVSGANVLTF. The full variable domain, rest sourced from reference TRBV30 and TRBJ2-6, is SQTIHQWPATLVQPVGSPLSLECTVEGTSNPNLYWYRQAAGRGLQLLFYSVGIGQISSEVPQNLSASRPQDRQFILSSKKLLLSDSGFYLCAWKVSGANVLTFGAGSRLTVL.

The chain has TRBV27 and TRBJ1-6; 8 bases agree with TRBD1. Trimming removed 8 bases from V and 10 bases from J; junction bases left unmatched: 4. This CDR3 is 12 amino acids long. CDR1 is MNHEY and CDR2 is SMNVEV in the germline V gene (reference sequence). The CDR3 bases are TGTGCCAGCGGGACAGGAGGATCACCCCTCCACTTT. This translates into CASGTGGSPLHF.

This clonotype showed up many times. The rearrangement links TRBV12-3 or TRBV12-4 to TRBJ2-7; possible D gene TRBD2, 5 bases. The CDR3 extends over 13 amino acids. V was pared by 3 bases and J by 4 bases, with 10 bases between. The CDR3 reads CASSFGVRYEQYF. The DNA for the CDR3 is TGTGCCAGCAGTTTCGGGGTACGTTACGAGCAGTACTTC.

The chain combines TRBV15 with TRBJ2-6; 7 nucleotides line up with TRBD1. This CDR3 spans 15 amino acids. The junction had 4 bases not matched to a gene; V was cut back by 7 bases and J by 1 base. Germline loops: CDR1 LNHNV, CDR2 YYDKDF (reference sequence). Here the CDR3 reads CATKQGRSGANVLTF. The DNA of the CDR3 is TGTGCCACCAAACAGGGGCGGTCTGGGGCCAACGTCCTGACTTTC.

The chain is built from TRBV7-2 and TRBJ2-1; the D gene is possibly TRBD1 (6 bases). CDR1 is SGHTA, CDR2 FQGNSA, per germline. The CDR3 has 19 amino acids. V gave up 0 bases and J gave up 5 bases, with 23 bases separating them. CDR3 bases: TGTGCCAGCAGCTTAGCGCCTTCAGACCTCGGGACAAATAACAATGAGCAGTTCTTC. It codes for CASSLAPSDLGTNNNEQFF. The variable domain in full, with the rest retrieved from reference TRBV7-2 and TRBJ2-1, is GAGVSQSPSNKVTEKGKDVELRCDPISGHTALYWYRQSLGQGLEFLIYFQGNSAPDKSGLPSDRFSAERTGGSVSTLTIQRTQQEDSAVYLCASSLAPSDLGTNNNEQFFGPGTRLTVL.

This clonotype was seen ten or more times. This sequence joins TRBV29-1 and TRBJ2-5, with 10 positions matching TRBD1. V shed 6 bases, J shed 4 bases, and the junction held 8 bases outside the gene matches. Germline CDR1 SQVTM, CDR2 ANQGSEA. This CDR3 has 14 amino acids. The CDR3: CSVEGTGVGETQYF. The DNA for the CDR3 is TGCAGCGTGGAGGGGACAGGGGTAGGAGAGACCCAGTACTTC.

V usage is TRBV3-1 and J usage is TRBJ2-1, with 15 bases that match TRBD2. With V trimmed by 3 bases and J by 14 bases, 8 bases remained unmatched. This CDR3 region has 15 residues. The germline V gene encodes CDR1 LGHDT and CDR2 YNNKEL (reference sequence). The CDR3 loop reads CASSQMGLAGGSKFF. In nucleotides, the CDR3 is TGTGCCAGCAGCCAGATGGGACTAGCGGGGGGAAGTAAGTTCTTC.

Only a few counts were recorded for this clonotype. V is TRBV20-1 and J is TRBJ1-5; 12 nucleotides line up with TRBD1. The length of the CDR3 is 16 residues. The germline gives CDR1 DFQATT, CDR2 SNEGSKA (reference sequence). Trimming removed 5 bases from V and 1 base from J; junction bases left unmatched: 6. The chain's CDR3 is CSAPGTGGPSNQPQHF. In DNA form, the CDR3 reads TGCAGTGCTCCCGGGACAGGGGGCCCGAGCAATCAGCCCCAGCATTTT.

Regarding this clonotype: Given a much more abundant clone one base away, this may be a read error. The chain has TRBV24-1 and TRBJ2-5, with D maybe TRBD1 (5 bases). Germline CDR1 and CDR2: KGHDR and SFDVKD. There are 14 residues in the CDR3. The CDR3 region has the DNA TGTACCACCAGTGATTCGGACAATCGAGAGACCCAGTACTTC. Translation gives CTTSDSDNRETQYF.

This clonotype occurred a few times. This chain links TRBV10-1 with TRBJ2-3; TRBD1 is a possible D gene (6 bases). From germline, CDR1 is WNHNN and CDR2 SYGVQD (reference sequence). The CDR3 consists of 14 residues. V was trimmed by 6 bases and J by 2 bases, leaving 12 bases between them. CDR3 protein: CASSRDNPTDTQYF. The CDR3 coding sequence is TGCGCCAGCAGCCGGGACAATCCCACAGATACGCAGTATTTT.

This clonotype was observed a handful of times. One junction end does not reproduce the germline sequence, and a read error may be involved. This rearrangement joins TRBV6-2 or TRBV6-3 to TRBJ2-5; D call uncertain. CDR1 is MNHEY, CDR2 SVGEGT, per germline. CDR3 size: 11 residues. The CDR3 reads CASSTGEAQYF. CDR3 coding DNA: TGTGCCAGCAGCACCGGAGAGGCCCAGTACTTC.

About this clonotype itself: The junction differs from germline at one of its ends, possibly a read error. As DNA, the CDR3 is TGCAGTGCCCCAGGACAGACCTATAGCACAGGTACGCAGTATTTT. Its protein is CSAPGQTYSTGTQYF. The chain couples TRBV20-1 to TRBJ2-3; possible D gene TRBD1, 6 bases. The CDR3 length is 15 residues. Germline CDR1 reads DFQATT; CDR2 reads SNEGSKA (reference sequence).

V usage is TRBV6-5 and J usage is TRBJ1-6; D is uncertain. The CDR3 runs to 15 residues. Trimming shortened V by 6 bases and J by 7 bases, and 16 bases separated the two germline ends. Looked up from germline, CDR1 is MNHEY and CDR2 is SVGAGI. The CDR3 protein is CASRRGPPLNSPLHF. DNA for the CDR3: TGTGCCAGCAGGAGAGGGCCCCCCCTCAATTCACCCCTCCACTTT.

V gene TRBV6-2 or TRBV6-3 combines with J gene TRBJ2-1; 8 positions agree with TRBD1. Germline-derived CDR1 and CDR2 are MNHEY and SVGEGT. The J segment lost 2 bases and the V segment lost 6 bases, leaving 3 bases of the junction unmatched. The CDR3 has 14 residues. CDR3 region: CASSGTGPYNEQFF. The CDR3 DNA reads TGTGCCAGCAGCGGGACAGGTCCCTACAATGAGCAGTTCTTC.

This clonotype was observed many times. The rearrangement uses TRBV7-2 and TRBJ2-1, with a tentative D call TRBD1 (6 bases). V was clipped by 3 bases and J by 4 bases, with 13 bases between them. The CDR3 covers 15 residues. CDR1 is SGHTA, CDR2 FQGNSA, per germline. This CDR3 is CASSLQGTGYNEQFF. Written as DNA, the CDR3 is TGTGCCAGCAGCTTGCAGGGGACGGGGTACAATGAGCAGTTCTTC.

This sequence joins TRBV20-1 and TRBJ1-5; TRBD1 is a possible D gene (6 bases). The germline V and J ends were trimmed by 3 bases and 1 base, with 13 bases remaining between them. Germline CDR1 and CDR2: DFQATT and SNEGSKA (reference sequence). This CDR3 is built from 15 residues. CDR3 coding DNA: TGCAGTGCTAGCCCCACTGGACAGAGCAATCAGCCCCAGCATTTT. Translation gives CSASPTGQSNQPQHF.